This T cell receptor beta chain was found in a study of neurological immune-mediated disorders. The CDR3 runs to 13 residues. Germline assignment: CDR1 SQVTM and CDR2 ANQGSEA. V gave up 3 bases and J gave up 5 bases; unmatched junction bases: 4. Time point reported: technical triplicate 3. This clonotype has at least ten counts. TCRdb itself ran the 5' RACE reads through MiXCR, one entry per CDR3 protein. The sample lists more than 25,000 distinct CDR3 sequences; approximately 15% were seen once. The gene calls are TRBV29-1 and TRBJ2-3, with 8 nucleotides matching TRBD2. The receptor's source is a female donor with HTLV-1-associated myelopathy (HAM/TSP). The sample taken for sequencing was CD4+ T cells from blood. CDR3: CSVEGGRIDTQYF. The CDR3 DNA follows: TGCAGCGTTGAGGGCGGGAGGATAGATACGCAGTATTTT.